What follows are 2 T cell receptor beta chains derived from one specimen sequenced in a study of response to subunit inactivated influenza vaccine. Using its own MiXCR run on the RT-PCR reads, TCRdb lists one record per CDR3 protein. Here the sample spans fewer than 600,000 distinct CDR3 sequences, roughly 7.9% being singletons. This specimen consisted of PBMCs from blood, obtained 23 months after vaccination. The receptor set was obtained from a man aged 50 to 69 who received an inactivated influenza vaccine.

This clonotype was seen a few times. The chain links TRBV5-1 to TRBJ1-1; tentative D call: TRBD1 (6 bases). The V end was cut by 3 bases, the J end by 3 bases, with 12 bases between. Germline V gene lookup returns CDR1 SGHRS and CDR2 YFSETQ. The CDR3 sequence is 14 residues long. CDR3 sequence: CASSYGRGDTEAFF. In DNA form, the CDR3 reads TGCGCCAGCAGCTACGGGAGGGGGGACACTGAAGCTTTCTTT.

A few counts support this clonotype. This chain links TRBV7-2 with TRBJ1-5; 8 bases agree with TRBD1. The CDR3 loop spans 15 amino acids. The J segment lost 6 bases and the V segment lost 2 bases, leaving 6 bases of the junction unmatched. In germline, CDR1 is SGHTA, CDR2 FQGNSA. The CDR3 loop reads CASSLSGTGTQPQHF. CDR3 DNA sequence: TGTGCCAGCAGCTTAAGTGGGACAGGTACTCAGCCCCAGCATTTT.